This T cell receptor (beta chain) is from a study of blood T cell repertoires in COVID-19. Libraries were prepared by immunoSEQ multiplex PCR; TCRdb keeps only in-frame clonotypes and omits some of them. The top ten clones hold over 9.5% of a sample with 100,000 to 150,000 clones, around 86% of them seen once. This CDR3 has 13 amino acids. V dropped 7 bases and J dropped 4; count of bases not matched to a gene: 7. Germline values: CDR1 SNHLY, CDR2 FYNNEI. The chain uses TRBV2 and TRBJ2-7, with 7 bases matching TRBD2. Sequenced material: peripheral blood. The clonotype was recovered from a man aged 55 to 70 with acute or convalescent COVID-19. The CDR3 loop is CASIGLDRYEQYF. The CDR3 coding sequence is TGTGCCAGCATCGGACTAGATAGGTACGAGCAGTACTTC.